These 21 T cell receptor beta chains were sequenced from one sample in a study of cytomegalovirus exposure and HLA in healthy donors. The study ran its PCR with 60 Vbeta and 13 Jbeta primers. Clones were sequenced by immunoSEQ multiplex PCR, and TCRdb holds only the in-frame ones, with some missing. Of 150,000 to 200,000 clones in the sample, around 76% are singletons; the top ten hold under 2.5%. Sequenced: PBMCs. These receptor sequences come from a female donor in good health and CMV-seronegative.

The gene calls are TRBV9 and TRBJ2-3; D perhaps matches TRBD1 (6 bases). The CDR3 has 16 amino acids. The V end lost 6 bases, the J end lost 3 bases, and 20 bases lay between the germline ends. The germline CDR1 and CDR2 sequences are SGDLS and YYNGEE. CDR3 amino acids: CASNERGGRGTDTQYF. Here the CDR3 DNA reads TGTGCCAGCAACGAGCGTGGGGGTAGGGGGACAGATACGCAGTATTTT.

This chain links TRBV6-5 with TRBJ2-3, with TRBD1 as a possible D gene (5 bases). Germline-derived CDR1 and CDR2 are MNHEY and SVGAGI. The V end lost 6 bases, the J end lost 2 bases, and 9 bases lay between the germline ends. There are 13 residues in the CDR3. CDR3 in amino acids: CASRKQDTDTQYF. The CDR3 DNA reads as TGTGCCAGCAGAAAACAGGACACAGATACGCAGTATTTT.

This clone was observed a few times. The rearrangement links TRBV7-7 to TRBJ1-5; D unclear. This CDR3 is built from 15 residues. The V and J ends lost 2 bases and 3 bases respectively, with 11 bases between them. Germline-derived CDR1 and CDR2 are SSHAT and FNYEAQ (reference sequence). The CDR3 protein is CASSLFRNLNQPQHF. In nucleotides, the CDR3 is TGTGCCAGCAGCTTATTCAGGAACCTCAATCAGCCCCAGCATTTT.

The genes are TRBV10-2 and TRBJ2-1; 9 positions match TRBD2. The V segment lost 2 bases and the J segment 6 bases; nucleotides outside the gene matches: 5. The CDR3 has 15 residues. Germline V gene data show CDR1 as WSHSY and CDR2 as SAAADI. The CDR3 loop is CASSEPMTSGNEQFF. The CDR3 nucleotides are TGCGCCAGCAGTGAGCCTATGACTAGCGGCAATGAGCAGTTCTTC.

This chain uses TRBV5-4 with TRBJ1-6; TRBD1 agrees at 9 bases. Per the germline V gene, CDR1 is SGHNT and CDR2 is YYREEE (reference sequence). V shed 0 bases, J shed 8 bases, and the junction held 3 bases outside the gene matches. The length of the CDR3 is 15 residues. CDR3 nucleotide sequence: TGTGCCAGCAGCTTGGGACAGGGGGTTTATTCACCCCTCCACTTT. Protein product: CASSLGQGVYSPLHF.

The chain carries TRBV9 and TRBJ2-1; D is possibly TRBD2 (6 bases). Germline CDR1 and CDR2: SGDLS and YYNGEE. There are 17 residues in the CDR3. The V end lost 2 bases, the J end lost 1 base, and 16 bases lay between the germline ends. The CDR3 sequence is CASSVGGASGSYNEQFF. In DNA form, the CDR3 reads TGTGCCAGCAGCGTGGGGGGTGCAAGCGGGTCCTACAATGAGCAGTTCTTC. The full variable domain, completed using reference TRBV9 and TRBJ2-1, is DSGVTQTPKHLITATGQRVTLRCSPRSGDLSVYWYQQSLDQGLQFLIQYYNGEERAKGNILERFSAQQFPDLHSELNLSSLELGDSALYFCASSVGGASGSYNEQFFGPGTRLTVL.

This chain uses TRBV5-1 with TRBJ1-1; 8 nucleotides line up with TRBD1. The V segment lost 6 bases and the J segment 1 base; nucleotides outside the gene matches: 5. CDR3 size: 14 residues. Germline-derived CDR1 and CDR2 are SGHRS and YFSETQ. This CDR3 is CASIAGTGNTEAFF. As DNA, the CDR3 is TGCGCCAGCATCGCCGGGACAGGGAACACTGAAGCTTTCTTT.

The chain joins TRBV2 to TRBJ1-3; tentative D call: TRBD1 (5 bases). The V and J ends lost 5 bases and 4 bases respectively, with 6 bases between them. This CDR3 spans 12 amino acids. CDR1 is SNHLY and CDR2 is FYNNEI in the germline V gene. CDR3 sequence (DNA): TGTGCCAGCAGTTCAGGGGGAAACACCATATATTTT. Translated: CASSSGGNTIYF.

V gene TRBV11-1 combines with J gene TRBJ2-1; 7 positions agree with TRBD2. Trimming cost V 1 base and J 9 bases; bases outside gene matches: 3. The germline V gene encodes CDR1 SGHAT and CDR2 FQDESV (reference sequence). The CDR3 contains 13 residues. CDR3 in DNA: TGTGCCAGCAGCTTAGGGGCGGGAGCTGAGCAGTTCTTC. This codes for CASSLGAGAEQFF.

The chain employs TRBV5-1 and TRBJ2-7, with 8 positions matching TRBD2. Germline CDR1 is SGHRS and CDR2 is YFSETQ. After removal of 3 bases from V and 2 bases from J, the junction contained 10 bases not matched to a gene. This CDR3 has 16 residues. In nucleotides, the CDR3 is TGCGCCAGCAGCTCCCTCGGGGGGGGCGCCGCCTACGAGCAGTACTTC. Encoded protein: CASSSLGGGAAYEQYF.

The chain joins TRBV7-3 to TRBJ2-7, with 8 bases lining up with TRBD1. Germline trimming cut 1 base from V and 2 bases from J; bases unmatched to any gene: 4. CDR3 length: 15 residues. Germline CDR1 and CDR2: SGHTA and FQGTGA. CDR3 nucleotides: TGTGCCAGCAGCTTAAGAGGACAGGGACCCTACGAGCAGTACTTC. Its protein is CASSLRGQGPYEQYF.

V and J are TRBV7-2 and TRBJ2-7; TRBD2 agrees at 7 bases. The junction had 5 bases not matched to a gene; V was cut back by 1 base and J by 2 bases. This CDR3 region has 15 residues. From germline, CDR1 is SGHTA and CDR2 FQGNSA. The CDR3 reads CASSLVASGPYEQYF. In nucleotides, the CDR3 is TGTGCCAGCAGCTTAGTGGCTAGCGGCCCCTACGAGCAGTACTTC.

The CDR3 loop is CSVQTSGRGGTQYF. CDR3 in DNA: TGCAGCGTTCAGACTAGCGGGAGAGGGGGGACCCAGTACTTC. This chain links TRBV29-1 with TRBJ2-5; TRBD2 matches 12 bases. The germline CDR1 and CDR2 sequences are SQVTM and ANQGSEA. The J segment lost 7 bases and the V segment lost 5 bases, leaving 8 bases of the junction unmatched. The CDR3 totals 14 residues.

DNA for the CDR3: TGTGCCATCAGTGAGTCTTGGCCGGGCGGGGAGCTGTTTTTT. Protein product: CAISESWPGGELFF. V gene TRBV10-3 combines with J gene TRBJ2-2, with D unclear. Trimming took off 0 bases at V and 7 bases at J, with 9 bases between the two ends. The V gene's germline CDR1 is ENHRY and CDR2 SYGVKD. This CDR3 spans 14 amino acids.

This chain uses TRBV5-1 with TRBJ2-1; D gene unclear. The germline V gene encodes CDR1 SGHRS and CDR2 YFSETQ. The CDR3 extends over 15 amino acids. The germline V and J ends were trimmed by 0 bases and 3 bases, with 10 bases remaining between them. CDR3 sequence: CASSLGVELYNEQFF. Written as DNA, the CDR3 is TGCGCCAGCAGCTTGGGAGTCGAACTCTACAATGAGCAGTTCTTC.

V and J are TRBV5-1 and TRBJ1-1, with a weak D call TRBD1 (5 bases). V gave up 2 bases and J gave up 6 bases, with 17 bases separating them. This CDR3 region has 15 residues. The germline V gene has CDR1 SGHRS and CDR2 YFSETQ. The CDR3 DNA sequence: TGCGCCAGCAGCTTAAGGGGCGCCGGTGCCGCTGAAGCTTTCTTT. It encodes CASSLRGAGAAEAFF.

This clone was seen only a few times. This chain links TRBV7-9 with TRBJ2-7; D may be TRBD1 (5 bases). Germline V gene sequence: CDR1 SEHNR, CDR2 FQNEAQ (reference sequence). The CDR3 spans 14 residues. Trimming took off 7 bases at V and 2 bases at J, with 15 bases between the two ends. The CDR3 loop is CASTSETDPYEQYF. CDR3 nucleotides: TGTGCCAGCACCTCTGAGACAGATCCCTACGAGCAGTACTTC.

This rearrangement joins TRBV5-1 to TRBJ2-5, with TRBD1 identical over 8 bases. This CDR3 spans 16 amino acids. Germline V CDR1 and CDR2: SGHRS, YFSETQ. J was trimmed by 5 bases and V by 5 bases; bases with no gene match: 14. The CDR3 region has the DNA TGCGCCAGCAGTCGGGGGCCCCAGGGGGCAGAGGAGACCCAGTACTTC. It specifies CASSRGPQGAEETQYF.

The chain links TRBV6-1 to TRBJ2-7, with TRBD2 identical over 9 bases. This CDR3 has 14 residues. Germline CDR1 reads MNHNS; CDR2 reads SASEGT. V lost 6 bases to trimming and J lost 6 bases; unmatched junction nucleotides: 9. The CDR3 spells CASRAGTSFAEQYF. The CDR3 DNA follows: TGTGCCAGCAGAGCCGGGACTAGCTTCGCCGAGCAGTACTTC.

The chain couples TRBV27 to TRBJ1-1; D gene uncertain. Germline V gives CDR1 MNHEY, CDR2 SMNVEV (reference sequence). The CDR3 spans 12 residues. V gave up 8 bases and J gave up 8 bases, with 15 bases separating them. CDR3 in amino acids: CASYGIAREAFF. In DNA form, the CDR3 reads TGTGCCAGCTACGGGATAGCGAGGGAAGCTTTCTTT.

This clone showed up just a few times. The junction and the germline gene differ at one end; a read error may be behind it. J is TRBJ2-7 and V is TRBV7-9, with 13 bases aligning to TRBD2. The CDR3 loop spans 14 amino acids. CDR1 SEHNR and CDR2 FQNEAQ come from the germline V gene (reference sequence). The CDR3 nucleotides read TGTGCCATCAGCGGGACTAGCGGGGCCTACGAGCAGTACTTC. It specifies CAISGTSGAYEQYF.